This passage covers 30 T cell receptor beta chains from one sample sequenced in a study of T cells in Graves' hyperthyroidism and ophthalmopathy. The TCR beta CDR3 regions underwent amplification using RNA transcripts as the source. HTBI primers were the set used in a first-round RT-PCR of the TCR CDR3. TCRdb independently ran MiXCR on the multiplex PCR reads; one entry per CDR3 protein. The profile covers 550,000 to 850,000 distinct CDR3 sequences, with around 19% appearing a single time and approximately 15% taken by the ten largest. Sequenced input: blood. These TCRs come from a woman between 45 and 65 years old with Graves' hyperthyroidism that later progressed to Graves' ophthalmopathy.

This clonotype appeared many times. The chain combines TRBV6-1 with TRBJ2-2; 10 bases match TRBD2. The CDR3 is 17 residues long. V lost 7 bases to trimming and J lost 0 bases; unmatched junction nucleotides: 8. The germline gives CDR1 MNHNS, CDR2 SASEGT. The CDR3: CASKQTSGLANTGELFF. The CDR3 nucleotides read TGTGCCAGCAAACAGACTAGCGGGCTAGCGAACACCGGGGAGCTGTTTTTT.

This clonotype was detected ten times or more. This chain connects TRBV2 to TRBJ1-1, with D uncertain. Looked up from germline, CDR1 is SNHLY and CDR2 is FYNNEI. V gave up 3 bases and J gave up 2 bases, with 7 bases separating them. This CDR3 spans 13 amino acids. CDR3 in DNA: TGTGCCAGCAGTGACAGTGAAAACACTGAAGCTTTCTTT. Translating gives CASSDSENTEAFF.

The chain recombines TRBV7-3 with TRBJ2-5; 13 nucleotides line up with TRBD2. Germline V lookup: CDR1 SGHTA, CDR2 FQGTGA. This CDR3 is built from 18 residues. V shed 2 bases and J 2 bases; nucleotides not matched to a gene: 8. The DNA of the CDR3 is TGTGCCAGCAGCTTAGGACTAGCGGGGGCCCTTTTACAAGAGACCCAGTACTTC. Translated, it gives CASSLGLAGALLQETQYF.

The sample holds many counts of this clonotype. The chain employs TRBV5-1 and TRBJ2-3; no definite D call. CDR1 and CDR2 from the germline V gene are SGHRS and YFSETQ. The CDR3 extends over 13 amino acids. With 1 base removed from V and 6 bases from J, the gap between germline ends came to 9 bases. The CDR3 bases are TGCGCCAGCAGCTTGTTGGTTGCCGATACGCAGTATTTT. Translated, it gives CASSLLVADTQYF.

This clonotype was recorded only once. This chain links TRBV7-9 with TRBJ1-2, with 8 bases matching TRBD1. The CDR3 sequence is 14 residues long. Losses at the gene ends were 5 bases for V and 6 bases for J; bases not matched to a gene: 8. Germline V gene sequence: CDR1 SEHNR, CDR2 FQNEAQ (reference sequence). The CDR3 loop reads CASSQDREVNGYTF. The CDR3, as DNA: TGTGCCAGCAGCCAGGACAGGGAGGTTAATGGCTACACCTTC.

This clonotype was detected a few times. This chain links TRBV27 with TRBJ2-6; possibly TRBD1 for D (5 bases). Trimming took 1 base from V and 0 from J, leaving 10 bases between them. The length of the CDR3 is 17 residues. Germline assignment: CDR1 MNHEY and CDR2 SMNVEV (reference sequence). The DNA of the CDR3 is TGTGCCAGCAGTTTATATGGGGCTCCCTCTGGGGCCAACGTCCTGACTTTC. Translated, it gives CASSLYGAPSGANVLTF. Full variable domain (rest looked up from reference TRBV27 and TRBJ2-6): EAQVTQNPRYLITVTGKKLTVTCSQNMNHEYMSWYRQDPGLGLRQIYYSMNVEVTDKGDVPEGYKVSRKEKRNFPLILESPSPNQTSLYFCASSLYGAPSGANVLTFGAGSRLTVL.

CDR3: CASSLGTGDLGEKLFF. The CDR3 nucleotides are TGTGCCAGCAGTCTCGGAACAGGAGATCTTGGGGAAAAACTGTTTTTT. This sequence joins TRBV12-3 or TRBV12-4 and TRBJ1-4; perhaps TRBD1 as D (5 bases). Trimming shortened V by 5 bases and J by 8 bases, and 21 bases separated the two germline ends. The CDR3 is 16 amino acids.

The genes are TRBV7-9 and TRBJ2-5, with D maybe TRBD1 (5 bases). CDR3 length equals 17 residues. The germline V gene has CDR1 SEHNR and CDR2 FQNEAQ (reference sequence). The ends were cut back, 5 bases at V and 1 base at J, with 20 bases in the middle. The CDR3 loop reads CASSHPQGPLFQETQYF. The CDR3 coding sequence is TGTGCCAGCAGCCACCCGCAGGGCCCCCTTTTCCAAGAGACCCAGTACTTC.

This clonotype was observed a handful of times. V gene TRBV7-2 combines with J gene TRBJ2-1; D is unresolved. The CDR3 has 15 residues. Germline V CDR1 and CDR2: SGHTA, FQGNSA. Deletions cut 2 bases from V and 0 bases from J, with 8 bases between. CDR3: CASSLFESSYNEQFF. CDR3 nucleotides: TGTGCCAGCAGCTTATTTGAGAGCTCCTACAATGAGCAGTTCTTC.

This clonotype was picked up many times. V usage is TRBV7-6 and J usage is TRBJ2-3; D remains ambiguous. Germline CDR1 reads SGHVS; CDR2 reads FNYEAQ. This CDR3 is built from 14 residues. V shed 2 bases and J shed 4 bases, with 10 bases lying between them. CDR3 coding DNA: TGTGCCAGCAGCTTATTGGGGAATCCAGATACGCAGTATTTT. Residues: CASSLLGNPDTQYF.

This clonotype came up a few times. V and J are TRBV5-1 and TRBJ1-2; D gene uncertain. V was trimmed by 0 bases and J by 7 bases, leaving 13 bases between them. Looked up from germline, CDR1 is SGHRS and CDR2 is YFSETQ. The CDR3 totals 14 residues. DNA for the CDR3: TGCGCCAGCAGCTTGGTCGCTCCAATGACTGGCTACACCTTC. Translation gives CASSLVAPMTGYTF.

This clonotype was recorded many times. The chain links TRBV20-1 to TRBJ1-4; 7 positions match TRBD1. CDR3 size: 13 residues. The V gene's germline CDR1 is DFQATT and CDR2 SNEGSKA (reference sequence). The V and J ends lost 0 bases and 8 bases, in that order; junction bases with no gene match: 3. Here the CDR3 DNA reads TGCAGTGCTAGAGACAGGGGGTGGGAAAAACTGTTTTTT. Translated: CSARDRGWEKLFF.

Ten or more counts support this clonotype. CDR3 amino acids: CASNPTGQGLKPQHF. CDR3 DNA sequence: TGTGCCAGCAACCCCACGGGACAGGGGTTAAAGCCCCAGCATTTT. The chain combines TRBV12-3 or TRBV12-4 with TRBJ1-5, with 10 bases aligning to TRBD1. CDR3 size: 15 residues. Losses at the gene ends were 7 bases for V and 8 bases for J; bases not matched to a gene: 11.

About this clonotype: This clone may be a read error of a much larger clone one base away. Since no conserved phenylalanine or tryptophan closes the CDR3, a read error is the likely cause. The CDR3: CASSETYEQYS. For the CDR3, the DNA is TGTGCCAGCAGTGAAACCTACGAGCAGTACTCC. The V and J genes are TRBV2 and TRBJ2-7; D is uncertain. Per germline, CDR1 SNHLY and CDR2 FYNNEI. The CDR3 spans 11 residues. V dropped 2 bases and J dropped 2 bases, with 1 base sitting between them.

This chain uses TRBV5-6 with TRBJ1-1, with D hard to call. V gave up 1 base and J gave up 1 base, with 11 bases separating them. There are 15 residues in the CDR3. Germline CDR1 SGHDT, CDR2 YYEEEE. This CDR3 is CASSLISPRNTEAFF. CDR3 nucleotide sequence: TGTGCCAGCAGCTTGATCTCTCCTAGGAACACTGAAGCTTTCTTT.

In its sample, this clonotype was seen many times. This chain joins TRBV7-2 and TRBJ2-1, with 10 bases that match TRBD2. The V gene's germline CDR1 is SGHTA and CDR2 FQGNSA. After removal of 4 bases from V and 5 bases from J, the junction contained 8 bases not matched to a gene. CDR3 length equals 16 residues. CDR3 nucleotide sequence: TGTGCCAGCAGCTCCCAGTTAGCGGGGGGCGACAATGAGCAGTTCTTC. This codes for CASSSQLAGGDNEQFF.

On this clonotype itself: A junction end diverges from the germline sequence, so it may reflect a read error. V is TRBV12-3 or TRBV12-4 and J is TRBJ1-2; D may be TRBD1 (6 bases). The CDR3 runs to 15 residues. The CDR3, as DNA: TGTGCCGGCAGTTTGAGACAGGTCTGGGGCTATGGCTACACCTTC. Amino acids: CAGSLRQVWGYGYTF.

At least ten counts were recorded for this clonotype. The chain recombines TRBV11-3 with TRBJ2-5, with D maybe TRBD1 (5 bases). CDR3 length: 15 residues. CDR1 SGHNT and CDR2 YENEEA come from the germline V gene. V lost 3 bases and J lost 3, with 14 bases in between. This CDR3 is CASSFGLGPEETQYF. The DNA for the CDR3 is TGTGCCAGCAGCTTCGGTCTGGGGCCCGAAGAGACCCAGTACTTC.

The chain links TRBV20-1 to TRBJ2-7, with TRBD2 identical over 8 bases. J gave up 7 bases and V 6 bases, and 8 bases lay outside the gene matches. Per the germline V gene, CDR1 is DFQATT and CDR2 is SNEGSKA (reference sequence). This CDR3 contains 12 residues. Here the CDR3 reads CSAEERGWEQYF. In DNA, the CDR3 is TGCAGTGCCGAGGAGCGGGGGTGGGAGCAGTACTTC.

This clonotype has at least ten counts. The chain uses TRBV20-1 and TRBJ1-6; D might be TRBD1 (5 bases). The germline V gene encodes CDR1 DFQATT and CDR2 SNEGSKA (reference sequence). This CDR3 has 16 residues. Trimming stripped 0 bases from V and 9 bases from J, with 18 bases between. CDR3 sequence: CSARDVGGTVRSPLHF. The CDR3 bases are TGCAGTGCTAGAGACGTCGGGGGAACGGTACGTTCACCCCTCCACTTT.

There are a few counts of this clonotype. The chain recombines TRBV27 with TRBJ1-1; TRBD1 matches at 7 bases. This CDR3 comprises 16 residues. V dropped 4 bases and J dropped 3; count of bases not matched to a gene: 11. Germline CDR1 and CDR2: MNHEY and SMNVEV (reference sequence). The CDR3 loop is CASSSLLSTGYTEAFF. CDR3 in DNA: TGTGCCAGCAGTTCGCTCCTCTCGACAGGGTACACTGAAGCTTTCTTT.

The table lists this clonotype with many counts. CDR3 nucleotides: TGCAGTGCTAGAGAAACAGGGGTCAGGTCCTACGAGCAGTACTTC. Protein: CSARETGVRSYEQYF. The chain employs TRBV20-1 and TRBJ2-7, with 7 bases fitting TRBD1. Germline-derived CDR1 and CDR2 are DFQATT and SNEGSKA (reference sequence). The CDR3 loop spans 15 amino acids. V shed 0 bases and J 1 base; nucleotides not matched to a gene: 6.

The J gene is TRBJ1-2, the V gene TRBV14; 7 positions match TRBD1. The germline V gene encodes CDR1 SGHDN and CDR2 FVKESK. This CDR3 is 15 amino acids long. The V segment lost 1 base and the J segment 5 bases; nucleotides outside the gene matches: 7. The CDR3 nucleotides are TGTGCCAGCAGCCAAGTTGCGACAGGGCCTTATGGCTACACCTTC. As protein: CASSQVATGPYGYTF.

This clonotype was observed a few times. The V gene is TRBV15, the J gene TRBJ2-5, with 7 bases identical to TRBD1. V shed 2 bases and J 12 bases; nucleotides not matched to a gene: 9. The germline V gene has CDR1 LNHNV and CDR2 YYDKDF (reference sequence). The CDR3 contains 13 residues. The CDR3 DNA is TGTGCCACCAGCAGAAAACAGGGGTCGGCGAAGTACTTC. Translating it yields CATSRKQGSAKYF.

The rearrangement links TRBV9 to TRBJ2-1; D is uncertain. This CDR3 spans 12 amino acids. The V and J ends lost 2 bases and 5 bases respectively, with 5 bases between them. Germline CDR1 is SGDLS and CDR2 is YYNGEE. CDR3 sequence (DNA): TGTGCCAGCAGCGTGATTAACAATGAGCAGTTCTTC. It codes for CASSVINNEQFF.

Comments on this clonotype: A read error may be the cause here, since a much bigger clone is one base away. This chain uses TRBV6-1 with TRBJ2-2; D is possibly TRBD2 (5 bases). Germline V gene lookup returns CDR1 MNHNS and CDR2 SASEGT. The CDR3 spans 15 residues. V was shortened by 1 base and J by 4 bases, with 10 bases between the two germline ends. This chain's CDR3 is CASSEGRVATGELFF. CDR3 in DNA: TGTGCCAGCAGTGAAGGGCGGGTGGCCACCGGGGAGCTGTTTTTT.

The sample holds one count of this clonotype. The chain has TRBV2 and TRBJ1-5, with D perhaps TRBD1 (6 bases). Trimming took 4 bases from V and 3 from J, leaving 13 bases between them. The CDR3 consists of 15 residues. Germline CDR1 SNHLY, CDR2 FYNNEI. CDR3 in amino acids: CASSVQGLHNQPQHF. For the CDR3, the DNA is TGTGCCAGCAGTGTACAGGGCCTCCACAATCAGCCCCAGCATTTT.

J is TRBJ1-1 and V is TRBV7-3, with 8 bases matching TRBD1. Per the germline V gene, CDR1 is SGHTA and CDR2 is FQGTGA. The CDR3 contains 14 residues. Trimming cost V 2 bases and J 6 bases; bases outside gene matches: 5. CDR3 coding DNA: TGTGCCAGCAGCTTATTACCGACAGGGGCTGAAGCTTTCTTT. Translation gives CASSLLPTGAEAFF.

The rearrangement links TRBV27 to TRBJ1-5, with D maybe TRBD1 (6 bases). This CDR3 spans 16 amino acids. Germline V gene lookup returns CDR1 MNHEY and CDR2 SMNVEV (reference sequence). V lost 6 bases and J lost 0, with 15 bases in between. The CDR3 sequence: CASSTQTGYSNQPQHF. CDR3 in DNA: TGTGCCAGCAGCACCCAGACAGGTTATAGCAATCAGCCCCAGCATTTT.

This clonotype was seen a few times. The rearrangement joins TRBV15 to TRBJ1-1; D not resolved. Trimming took off 5 bases at V and 1 base at J, with 5 bases between the two ends. This CDR3 contains 12 residues. The germline CDR1 and CDR2 sequences are LNHNV and YYDKDF (reference sequence). In DNA, the CDR3 is TGTGCCACCAGCGGACCGAACACTGAAGCTTTCTTT. Its translation is CATSGPNTEAFF.